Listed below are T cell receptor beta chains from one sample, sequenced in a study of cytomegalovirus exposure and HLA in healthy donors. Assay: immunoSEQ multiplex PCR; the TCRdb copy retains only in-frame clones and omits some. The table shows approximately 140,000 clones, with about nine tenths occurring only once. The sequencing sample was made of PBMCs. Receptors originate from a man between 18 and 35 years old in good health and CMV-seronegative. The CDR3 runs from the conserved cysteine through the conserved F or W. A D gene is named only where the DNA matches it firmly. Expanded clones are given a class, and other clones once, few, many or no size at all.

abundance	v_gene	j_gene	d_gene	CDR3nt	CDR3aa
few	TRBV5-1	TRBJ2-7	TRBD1	TGCGCCAGCAGCATGGGACAGCCTACCAGGGAGCAGTACTTC	CASSMGQPTREQYF
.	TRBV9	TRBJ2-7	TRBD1	TGTGCCAGCAGCGTACGCGGGACAGGCTACGAGCAGTACTTC	CASSVRGTGYEQYF
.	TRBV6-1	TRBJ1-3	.	TGTGCCAGCAGTGAAAGCGACGCGCACACCATATATTTT	CASSESDAHTIYF
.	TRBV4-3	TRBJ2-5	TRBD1	TGCGCCAGCAGCCGAGATTACGCAGGGGGAGAGACCCAGTACTTC	CASSRDYAGGETQYF
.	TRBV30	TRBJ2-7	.	TGTGCCTGGTCTGGGGACACCCTGGAGCAGTACTTC	CAWSGDTLEQYF
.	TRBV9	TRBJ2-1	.	TGTGCCAGCAGCGTAGTGGCAGCCTACAATGAGCAGTTCTTC	CASSVVAAYNEQFF
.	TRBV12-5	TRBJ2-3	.	TGTGCTAGTGGTTTGGTACTGGGAGCCCTCACAGATACGCAGTATTTT	CASGLVLGALTDTQYF
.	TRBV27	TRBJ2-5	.	TGTGCCAGCAGTTACAGGGCTAGGGAGACCCAGTACTTC	CASSYRARETQYF
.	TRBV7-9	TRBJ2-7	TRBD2	TGTGCCAGCAGCTCCGGGACTAGCGGGGGGGATTACGAGCAGTACTTC	CASSSGTSGGDYEQYF
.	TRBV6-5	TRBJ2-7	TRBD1	TGTGCCAGCAGTTTGTACCCCACAGGGGGCTACGAGCAGTACTTC	CASSLYPTGGYEQYF
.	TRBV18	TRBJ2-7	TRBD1	TGTGCCAGCTCACCACAAGGGACAGCAAGCTCCTACGAGCAGTACTTC	CASSPQGTASSYEQYF
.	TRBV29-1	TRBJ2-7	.	TGCAGCGTTGTCAGGACGGAGGGCTCCTACGAGCAGTACTTC	CSVVRTEGSYEQYF
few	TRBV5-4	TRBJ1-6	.	TGTGCCAGCAGCTCCCGGGGGAATAATTCACCCCTCCACTTT	CASSSRGNNSPLHF
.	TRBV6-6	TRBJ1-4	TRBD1	TGTGCCAGCAGAAAAACAGGGGGGGAAGGAAAACTGTTTTTT	CASRKTGGEGKLFF
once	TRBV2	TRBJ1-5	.	TGTGCCAGCAGTGAAGCGTGGGGGGATCAGCCCCAGCATTTT	CASSEAWGDQPQHF
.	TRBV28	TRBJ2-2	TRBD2	TGTGCCAGCAGTATACTGACTAGCGAGAACACCGGGGAGCTGTTTTTT	CASSILTSENTGELFF
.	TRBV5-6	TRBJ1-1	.	TGTGCCAGCAGCCGTTGGAGATCGCGACAGACAGGAGCGAACACTGAAGCTTTCTTT	CASSRWRSRQTGANTEAFF
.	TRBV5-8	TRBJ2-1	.	TGTGCCAGCAGGAGACAGAGCTCCTACAATGAGCAGTTCTTC	CASRRQSSYNEQFF
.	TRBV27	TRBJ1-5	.	TGTGCCAGCAGTCACTATAGCAATCAGCCCCAGCATTTT	CASSHYSNQPQHF
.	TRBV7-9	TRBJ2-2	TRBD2	TGTGCCAGCAGCAGCCGTAGCGGGAATACCGGGGAGCTGTTTTTT	CASSSRSGNTGELFF
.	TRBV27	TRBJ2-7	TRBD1	TGTGCCAGCAGTTCCCCGGGACAGGGGTTAAACGAGCAGTACTTC	CASSSPGQGLNEQYF
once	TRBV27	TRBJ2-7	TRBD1	TGTGCCAGCAGTTCTCCCCCCGGGACAGGCCTTTGGGGAGTAGCCCCGCAGTACTTC	CASSSPPGTGLWGVAPQYF
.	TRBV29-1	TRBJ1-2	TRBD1	TGCAGCGTGTCACAGGGGATCTATGGCTACACCTTC	CSVSQGIYGYTF
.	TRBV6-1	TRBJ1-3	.	TGTGCCAGCATCCCAAAGCGGGGGGGGGATGACACCATATATTTT	CASIPKRGGDDTIYF
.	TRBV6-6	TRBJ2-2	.	TGTGCCAGCAACCATCCAGGGGGGGAGCTGTTTTTT	CASNHPGGELFF